This T cell receptor beta chain derives from a study of cytomegalovirus exposure and HLA in healthy donors. Across the whole study: The early release's HLA-typed donors yielded roughly 85 million unique TCRs.

Study conclusions and caveats: In an earlier analysis, productive rearrangement rates for most beta V segments clustered near 87% or 30%. TRBV6-2, TRBV6-3 and other indistinguishable V segments were excluded. As a later analysis revealed, the rate of TCR association differed by HLA locus, with DRB1 most and HLA-C fewest.

Comments on this clone: Its antigen is as yet unknown.

This CDR3 is 12 amino acids long. Germline-derived CDR1 and CDR2 are SQVTM and ANQGSEA. Primers for the PCR totalled 60 Vbeta and 13 Jbeta. Using immunoSEQ multiplex PCR, the repertoire was profiled, and TCRdb retains in-frame clones only, with some absent. The sample gives 200,000 or so clones, over 60% of which show up once; roughly 2% is in the top ten. The sequencing input was PBMCs. The J gene is TRBJ2-5, the V gene TRBV29-1; 7 nucleotides align to TRBD1. The assigned J gene may be wrong: the sequence end matches TRBJ2-7 better. This receptor was taken from a woman in her 30s in good health and CMV-seropositive. CDR3 nucleotide sequence: TGCAGCGCCCGGGACAGATCCTACGAGCAGTACTTC. Its translation: CSARDRSYEQYF.